Given below is one T cell receptor beta chain in context. Antigen specificity is unknown. These data originate in a study of Ad26.COV2.S vaccination and SARS-CoV-2 variants. The repertoire was sequenced with immunoSEQ multiplex PCR; TCRdb's copy has only in-frame clones and lacks some. The repertoire holds some 340,000 clones, with roughly 80% as singletons. Study-level results: Spike-specific TCR breadth ran higher among vaccine recipients than placebo recipients.

The treatment: some 20 received Ad26.COV2.S at low or high dose, single or two shots; five or six received placebo; per-sample allocation not given. Sampling was performed 63 days after the first vaccine or placebo injection. The CDR3 spans 18 residues. In germline, CDR1 is SGHNT, CDR2 YENEEA. Trimming removed 5 bases at V and 0 bases at J, with 20 bases between. Sequenced material: peripheral blood, taken in a trial of Ad26.COV2.S vaccine versus placebo. J is TRBJ2-4 and V is TRBV11-3, with D possibly TRBD1 on 6 matching bases. This clonotype originated in a person aged 18 to 59 who received the Ad26.COV2.S COVID-19 vaccine or a placebo. The CDR3 nucleotides are TGTGCCAGCAGCCCAAAAGGGGGTTTAGGGGGAGCCAAAAACATTCAGTACTTC. The encoded protein is CASSPKGGLGGAKNIQYF.